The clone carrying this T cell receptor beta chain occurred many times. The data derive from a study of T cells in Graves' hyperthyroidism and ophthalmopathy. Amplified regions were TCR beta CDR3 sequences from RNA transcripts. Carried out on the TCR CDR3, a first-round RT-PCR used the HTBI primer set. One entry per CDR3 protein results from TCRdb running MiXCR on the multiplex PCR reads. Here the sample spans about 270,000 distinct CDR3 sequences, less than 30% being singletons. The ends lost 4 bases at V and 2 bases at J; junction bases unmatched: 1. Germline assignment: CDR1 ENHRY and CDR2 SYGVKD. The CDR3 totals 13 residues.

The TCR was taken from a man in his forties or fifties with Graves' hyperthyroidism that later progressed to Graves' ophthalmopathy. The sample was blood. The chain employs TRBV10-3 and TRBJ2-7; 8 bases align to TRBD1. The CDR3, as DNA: TGTGCCATCAGTGGGGACAGGACCTACGAGCAGTACTTC. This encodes CAISGDRTYEQYF.